Shown below are 21 T cell receptor beta chains from a single sample sequenced in a study of blood T cell repertoires in COVID-19. Assay used: immunoSEQ multiplex PCR; TCRdb lists only in-frame clones, some missing. The sample holds 250,000 or so clones; approximately 85% are singletons and the top ten take under 2.5%. Input material: PBMCs or T cells enriched from blood (not recorded which). The receptors were gathered from a woman between 50 and 59 years old who had recovered from COVID-19.

CDR3 bases: TGTGCCAGCAGTTACGGGACTAGCGGGTTTGCAGATACGCAGTATTTT. Its protein product is CASSYGTSGFADTQYF. V usage is TRBV6-5 and J usage is TRBJ2-3; TRBD2 aligns across 12 bases. V lost 2 bases, J lost 4 bases, and 4 bases stayed unmatched. The CDR3 spans 16 residues. CDR1 is MNHEY, CDR2 SVGAGI, per germline.

The chain combines TRBV4-2 with TRBJ1-2; no clear D. The CDR3 covers 14 residues. V lost 0 bases and J 4 bases, leaving 9 bases between the germline ends. Germline CDR1 is LGHNA and CDR2 is YNFKEQ. The CDR3, as DNA: TGTGCCAGCAGCCAAGATCGGGATCGCTATGGCTACACCTTC. It codes for CASSQDRDRYGYTF.

CDR3 sequence (DNA): TGTGCCAGCAGTTACTCCGGACAGGGCACAGATACGCAGTATTTT. Encoded protein: CASSYSGQGTDTQYF. This chain uses TRBV6-5 with TRBJ2-3, with 7 positions matching TRBD1. The CDR3 contains 15 residues. J was trimmed by 1 base and V by 0 bases; bases with no gene match: 1. Germline lookup yields CDR1 MNHEY and CDR2 SVGAGI.

The chain employs TRBV28 and TRBJ1-5; no definite D call. CDR1 and CDR2 from the germline V gene are MDHEN and SYDVKM. This CDR3 has 13 residues. The V gene lost 6 bases and the J gene lost 7 bases, with 13 bases spanning the gap. CDR3 sequence reads: CASRREGSQPQHF. The CDR3 nucleotides read TGTGCCAGCAGACGGGAGGGTTCGCAGCCCCAGCATTTT.

V and J are TRBV5-1 and TRBJ2-5, with TRBD2 matching 11 bases. The CDR3 totals 15 residues. Germline V gives CDR1 SGHRS, CDR2 YFSETQ. The J segment lost 2 bases and the V segment lost 5 bases, leaving 5 bases of the junction unmatched. CDR3 region: CASRSGLAEQETQYF. The DNA for the CDR3 is TGCGCCAGCAGATCGGGACTAGCGGAACAAGAGACCCAGTACTTC.

The chain is built from TRBV11-3 and TRBJ2-7; a weak D match, TRBD2 (5 bases). CDR1 SGHNT and CDR2 YENEEA come from the germline V gene. The length of the CDR3 is 14 residues. The V end lost 3 bases, the J end lost 2 bases, and 11 bases lay between the germline ends. The CDR3 here is CASSFSDGTYEQYF. CDR3 DNA: TGTGCCAGCAGCTTTTCCGACGGGACCTACGAGCAGTACTTC.

The CDR3 protein is CASSFEENTIYF. Written as DNA, the CDR3 is TGTGCCAGCAGTTTTGAGGAAAACACCATATATTTT. The genes are TRBV28 and TRBJ1-3; D not certain. Germline lookup yields CDR1 MDHEN and CDR2 SYDVKM. V was shortened by 3 bases and J by 6 bases, with 6 bases between the two germline ends. This CDR3 comprises 12 residues.

Note on this clone: The same CDR3 also results from other DNA sequences found in this sample. This sequence joins TRBV6-5 and TRBJ2-1, with 7 bases aligning to TRBD2. V lost 8 bases and J lost 4; bases outside the gene matches: 5. CDR1 is MNHEY and CDR2 is SVGAGI in the germline V gene. CDR3 length: 13 residues. CDR3 in DNA: TGTGCCAGCGGGCGGGAGTCATACAATGAGCAGTTCTTC. It codes for CASGRESYNEQFF.

This sequence joins TRBV5-1 and TRBJ2-5; possibly TRBD2 for D (6 bases). V lost 0 bases, J lost 3 bases, and 9 bases lay in between. This CDR3 comprises 14 residues. The germline V gene has CDR1 SGHRS and CDR2 YFSETQ. The CDR3, as DNA: TGCGCCAGCAGCTTGGTTAGCGGCGAAGAGACCCAGTACTTC. This encodes CASSLVSGEETQYF.

The V gene is TRBV24-1, the J gene TRBJ2-5, with D possibly being TRBD1 (5 bases). V was clipped by 1 base and J by 7 bases, with 12 bases between them. The CDR3 extends over 14 amino acids. Germline loops: CDR1 KGHDR, CDR2 SFDVKD. DNA for the CDR3: TGTGCCACCAGTGATTTCCAGGGCGGTTGGACCCAGTACTTC. Translating gives CATSDFQGGWTQYF.

This chain links TRBV9 with TRBJ2-7; 11 bases line up with TRBD2. The CDR3 consists of 16 residues. Germline assignment: CDR1 SGDLS and CDR2 YYNGEE. The V segment lost 0 bases and the J segment 2 bases; nucleotides outside the gene matches: 4. CDR3 in amino acids: CASSVGASGRTYEQYF. The CDR3, as DNA: TGTGCCAGCAGCGTAGGGGCTAGCGGGAGGACCTACGAGCAGTACTTC.

The V gene is TRBV12-3 or TRBV12-4, the J gene TRBJ1-1; D not resolved. The V end was cut by 6 bases, the J end by 11 bases, with 19 bases between. This CDR3 has 13 amino acids. In DNA, the CDR3 is TGTGCCAGCAGACCCTACCCGGGTCGAGGCGCTTTCTTT. Its protein product is CASRPYPGRGAFF.

The chain recombines TRBV19 with TRBJ2-7; 8 bases line up with TRBD2. With V trimmed by 3 bases and J by 6 bases, 7 bases remained unmatched. The CDR3 spans 14 residues. CDR1 and CDR2 (germline): LNHDA, SQIVND (reference sequence). The CDR3 sequence: CASSILAGGSEQYF. The CDR3 coding sequence is TGTGCCAGTAGTATTCTGGCGGGAGGCTCCGAGCAGTACTTC.

This clone was detected once. The rearrangement joins TRBV5-1 to TRBJ2-3; 11 bases line up with TRBD2. In germline, CDR1 is SGHRS, CDR2 YFSETQ. Unmatched junction bases numbered 9, after V lost 4 bases and J lost 5 bases. The CDR3 is made up of 16 amino acids. The CDR3 DNA sequence: TGCGCCAGCAGCCTAACACTAGCGGGAGTCATAGATACGCAGTATTTT. It encodes CASSLTLAGVIDTQYF. The full variable domain, completed using reference TRBV5-1 and TRBJ2-3, is KAGVTQTPRYLIKTRGQQVTLSCSPISGHRSVSWYQQTPGQGLQFLFEYFSETQRNKGNFPGRFSGRQFSNSRSEMNVSTLELGDSALYLCASSLTLAGVIDTQYFGPGTRLTVL.

The CDR3 reads CASIQTGMNTEAFF. The CDR3 DNA follows: TGCGCCAGCATCCAGACAGGGATGAACACTGAAGCTTTCTTT. V is TRBV5-1 and J is TRBJ1-1, with 7 bases fitting TRBD1. There are 14 residues in the CDR3. Germline loops: CDR1 SGHRS, CDR2 YFSETQ. V gave up 6 bases and J gave up 0 bases; unmatched junction bases: 5.

The chain uses TRBV28 and TRBJ1-2, with D uncertain. The CDR3 runs 13 residues. The V and J ends lost 5 bases and 8 bases respectively, with 15 bases between them. Germline CDR1 MDHEN, CDR2 SYDVKM. CDR3 coding DNA: TGTGCCAGCAGTACCAGAGCGGTGGGCGGCTACACCTTC. The encoded protein is CASSTRAVGGYTF.

This sequence joins TRBV28 and TRBJ2-7, with D unclear. CDR1 and CDR2 (germline): MDHEN, SYDVKM. The CDR3 totals 14 residues. V was shortened by 2 bases and J by 3 bases, with 11 bases between the two germline ends. CDR3 sequence: CASSLPGQVYEQYF. CDR3 DNA: TGTGCCAGCAGTTTACCTGGGCAGGTCTACGAGCAGTACTTC.

V usage is TRBV2 and J usage is TRBJ2-1, with D perhaps matching TRBD1 (6 bases). V was pared by 7 bases and J by 7 bases, with 20 bases between. CDR3 length: 15 residues. Germline V gene sequence: CDR1 SNHLY, CDR2 FYNNEI. The CDR3 loop reads CASIPTGDYYNEQFF. In DNA form, the CDR3 reads TGTGCCAGCATACCGACAGGCGATTACTATAATGAGCAGTTCTTC.

This clone was detected only a few times. This chain links TRBV5-1 with TRBJ2-7; TRBD2 matches 10 bases. Germline assignment: CDR1 SGHRS and CDR2 YFSETQ. This CDR3 spans 18 amino acids. With 0 bases clipped from V and 6 bases from J, the junction kept 15 bases outside the gene matches. The CDR3 spells CASSLVGLAGEWVGEQYF. The CDR3 bases are TGCGCCAGCAGCTTGGTCGGGCTAGCGGGAGAGTGGGTAGGCGAGCAGTACTTC.

CDR3 nucleotide sequence: TGCGCCAGCAGCGTGACTAGCGCCGACAATGAGCAGTTCTTC. It specifies CASSVTSADNEQFF. The chain joins TRBV5-1 to TRBJ2-1, with 8 nucleotides matching TRBD2. The CDR3 sequence is 14 residues long. Trimming removed 4 bases from V and 5 bases from J; junction bases left unmatched: 5. CDR1 is SGHRS, CDR2 YFSETQ, per germline.

The chain recombines TRBV2 with TRBJ2-1; D is possibly TRBD1 (5 bases). The germline V and J ends were trimmed by 2 bases and 2 bases, with 10 bases remaining between them. Germline CDR1 and CDR2: SNHLY and FYNNEI. The CDR3 totals 15 residues. The CDR3 sequence: CASSEQRGTYNEQFF. In nucleotides, the CDR3 is TGTGCCAGCAGTGAACAAAGGGGCACCTACAATGAGCAGTTCTTC.